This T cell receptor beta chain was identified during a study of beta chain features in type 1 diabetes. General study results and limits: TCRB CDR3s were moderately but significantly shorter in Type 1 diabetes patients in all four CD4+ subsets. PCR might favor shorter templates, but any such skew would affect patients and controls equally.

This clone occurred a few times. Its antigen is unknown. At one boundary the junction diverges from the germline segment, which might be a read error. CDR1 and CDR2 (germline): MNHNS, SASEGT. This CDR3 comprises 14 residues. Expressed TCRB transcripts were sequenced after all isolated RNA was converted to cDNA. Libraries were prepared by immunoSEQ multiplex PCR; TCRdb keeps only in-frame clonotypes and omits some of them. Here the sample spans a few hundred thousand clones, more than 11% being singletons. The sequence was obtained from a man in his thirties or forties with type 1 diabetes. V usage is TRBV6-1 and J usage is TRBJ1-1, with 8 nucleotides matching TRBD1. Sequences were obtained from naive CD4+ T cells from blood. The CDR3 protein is CASREGQGNTEAFF. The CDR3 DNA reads TGTGCCAGCAGAGAAGGACAGGGAAACACTGAAGCTTTCTTT.